This T cell receptor beta chain appears in the sequencing data of a study of T cell clonality in common variable immunodeficiency. Study-wide results and caveats: What drives increased CVID clonality needs T cell subpopulation sequencing. Fewer deletions and N-nucleotide insertions were reportedly seen in common variable immunodeficiency TCR beta sequences. Patient heterogeneity in the CVID cohort limited correlations between repertoire features and clinical complications. Shared TCRbeta clones were fewer between CVID subjects than controls.

Libraries were prepared by immunoSEQ multiplex PCR; TCRdb keeps only in-frame clonotypes and omits some of them. The repertoire consists of around 57,000 clones, none detected only once. CDR1 is LGHNT and CDR2 is FRNRAP in the germline V gene. Trimming pared 3 bases from V and 7 bases from J, leaving 16 bases between. CDR3 length equals 15 residues. The sample holds many counts of this clone. What it binds is unknown. The CDR3 end lies 3 residues beyond the end of the read and is filled in from the germline J gene. This TCR derives from a person between 18 and 75 years old in good health. This rearrangement joins TRBV12-5 to TRBJ2-1; TRBD1 is a possible D gene (5 bases). The sequenced sample consisted of peripheral blood mononuclear cells. The chain's CDR3 is CASGFAGLLRNEQFF. Partial CDR3 DNA: TGTGCTAGTGGTTTCGCAGGGCTTTTAAGGAATGAG.